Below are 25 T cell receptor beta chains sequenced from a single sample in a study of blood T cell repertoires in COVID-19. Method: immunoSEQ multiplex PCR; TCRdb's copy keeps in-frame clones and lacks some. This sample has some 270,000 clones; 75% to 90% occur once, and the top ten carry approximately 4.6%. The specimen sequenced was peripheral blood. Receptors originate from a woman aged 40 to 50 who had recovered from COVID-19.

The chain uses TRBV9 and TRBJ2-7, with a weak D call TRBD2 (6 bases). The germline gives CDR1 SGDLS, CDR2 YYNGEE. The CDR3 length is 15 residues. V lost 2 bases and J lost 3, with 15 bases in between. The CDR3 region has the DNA TGTGCCAGCAGCGTGGGGGGATCCAACTACTACGAGCAGTACTTC. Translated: CASSVGGSNYYEQYF.

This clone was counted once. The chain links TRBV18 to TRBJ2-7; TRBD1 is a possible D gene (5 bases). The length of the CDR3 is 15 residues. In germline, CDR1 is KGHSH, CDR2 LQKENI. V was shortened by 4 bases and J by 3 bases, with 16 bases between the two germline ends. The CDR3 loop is CASSQTGWGLYEQYV. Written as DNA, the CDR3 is TGTGCCAGCTCACAAACGGGTTGGGGCCTCTACGAGCAGTACGTC.

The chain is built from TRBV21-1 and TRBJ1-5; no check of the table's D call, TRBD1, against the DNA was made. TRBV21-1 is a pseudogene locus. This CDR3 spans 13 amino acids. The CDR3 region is CASDRDEDQPQHF. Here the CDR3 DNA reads TGTGCCAGCGACAGGGATGAGGACCAGCCCCAGCATTTT.

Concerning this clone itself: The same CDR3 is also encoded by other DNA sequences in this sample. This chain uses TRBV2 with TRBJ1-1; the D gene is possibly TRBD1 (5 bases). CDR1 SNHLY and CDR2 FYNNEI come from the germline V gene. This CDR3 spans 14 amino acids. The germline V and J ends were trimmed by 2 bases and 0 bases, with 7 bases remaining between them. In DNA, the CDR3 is TGTGCCAGCAGTGAACAGGGTATGAACACTGAAGCTTTCTTT. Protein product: CASSEQGMNTEAFF. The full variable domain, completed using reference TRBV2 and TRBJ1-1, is EPEVTQTPSHQVTQMGQEVILRCVPISNHLYFYWYRQILGQKVEFLVSFYNNEISEKSEIFDDQFSVERPDGSNFTLKIRSTKLEDSAMYFCASSEQGMNTEAFFGQGTRLTVV.

DNA of the CDR3: TGTGCCAGTAGTACCCTCGTACACCCTAAGACAGGCTACACCTTC. Translation: CASSTLVHPKTGYTF. This chain connects TRBV19 to TRBJ1-2; D not resolved. Germline CDR1 is LNHDA and CDR2 is SQIVND (reference sequence). Trimming removed 4 bases at V and 8 bases at J, with 20 bases between. The CDR3 loop spans 15 amino acids.

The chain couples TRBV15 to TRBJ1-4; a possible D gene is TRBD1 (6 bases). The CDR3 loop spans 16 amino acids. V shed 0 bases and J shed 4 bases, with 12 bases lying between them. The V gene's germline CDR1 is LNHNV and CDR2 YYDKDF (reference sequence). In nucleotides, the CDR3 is TGTGCCACCAGCAGAGACAGGGGCCGCGTTAATGAAAAACTGTTTTTT. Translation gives CATSRDRGRVNEKLFF.

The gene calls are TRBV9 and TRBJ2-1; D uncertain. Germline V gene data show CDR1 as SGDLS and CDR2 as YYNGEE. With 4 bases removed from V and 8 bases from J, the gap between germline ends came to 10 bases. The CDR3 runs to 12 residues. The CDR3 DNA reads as TGTGCCAGCAGCACCCTTAGTTATGAGCAGTTCTTC. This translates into CASSTLSYEQFF.

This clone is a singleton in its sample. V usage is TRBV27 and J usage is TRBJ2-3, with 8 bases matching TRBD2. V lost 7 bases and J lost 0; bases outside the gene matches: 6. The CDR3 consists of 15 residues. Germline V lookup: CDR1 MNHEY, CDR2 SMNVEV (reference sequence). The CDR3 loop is CASMTGGASTDTQYF. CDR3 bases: TGTGCCAGCATGACGGGGGGGGCAAGCACAGATACGCAGTATTTT.

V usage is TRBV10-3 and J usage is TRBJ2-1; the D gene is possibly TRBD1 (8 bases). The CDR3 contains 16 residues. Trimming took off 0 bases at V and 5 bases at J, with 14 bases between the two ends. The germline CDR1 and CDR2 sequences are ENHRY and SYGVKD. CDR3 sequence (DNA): TGTGCCATCAGTGAGTCCTACAGGGGGGGGGACAATGAGCAGTTCTTC. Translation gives CAISESYRGGDNEQFF.

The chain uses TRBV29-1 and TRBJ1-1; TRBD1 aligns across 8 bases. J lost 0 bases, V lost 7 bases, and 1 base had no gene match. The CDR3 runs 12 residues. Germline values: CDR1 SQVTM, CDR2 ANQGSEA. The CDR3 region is CSGGQVNTEAFF. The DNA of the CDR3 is TGCAGCGGGGGACAGGTGAACACTGAAGCTTTCTTT.

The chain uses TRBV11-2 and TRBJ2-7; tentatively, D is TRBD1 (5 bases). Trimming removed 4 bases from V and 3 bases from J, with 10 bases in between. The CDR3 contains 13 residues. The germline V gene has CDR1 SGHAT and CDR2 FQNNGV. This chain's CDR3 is CASSSRQNYEQYV. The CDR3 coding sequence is TGTGCCAGCAGCTCCAGACAGAACTACGAGCAGTACGTC.

Here the CDR3 DNA reads TGTGCCAGTAGTATTTGGACAGGGATAAATGAAAAACTGTTTTTT. It yields the protein CASSIWTGINEKLFF. The chain has TRBV19 and TRBJ1-4; 8 bases align to TRBD1. V gave up 3 bases and J gave up 5 bases; unmatched junction bases: 5. CDR3 length equals 15 residues. Germline values: CDR1 LNHDA, CDR2 SQIVND (reference sequence). The full variable domain, its missing parts supplied by reference TRBV19 and TRBJ1-4, is DGGITQSPKYLFRKEGQNVTLSCEQNLNHDAMYWYRQDPGQGLRLIYYSQIVNDFQKGDIAEGYSVSREKKESFPLTVTSAQKNPTAFYLCASSIWTGINEKLFFGSGTQLSVL.

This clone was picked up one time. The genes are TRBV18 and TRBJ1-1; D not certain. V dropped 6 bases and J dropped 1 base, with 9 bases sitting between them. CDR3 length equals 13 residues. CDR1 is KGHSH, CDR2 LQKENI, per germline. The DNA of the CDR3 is TGTGCCAGCTCCGCCGGGGAGAACACTGAAGCTTTCTTT. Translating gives CASSAGENTEAFF.

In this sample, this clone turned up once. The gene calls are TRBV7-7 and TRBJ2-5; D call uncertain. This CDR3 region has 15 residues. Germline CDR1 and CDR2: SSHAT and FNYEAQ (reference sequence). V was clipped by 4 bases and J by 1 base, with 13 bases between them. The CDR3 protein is CASSSFFGPQETQYF. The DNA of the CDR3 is TGTGCCAGCAGCTCGTTCTTTGGCCCCCAAGAGACCCAGTACTTC. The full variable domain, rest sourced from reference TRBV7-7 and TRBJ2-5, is GAGVSQSPRYKVTKRGQDVTLRCDPISSHATLYWYQQALGQGPEFLTYFNYEAQPDKSGLPSDRFSAERPEGSISTLTIQRTEQRDSAMYRCASSSFFGPQETQYFGPGTRLLVL.

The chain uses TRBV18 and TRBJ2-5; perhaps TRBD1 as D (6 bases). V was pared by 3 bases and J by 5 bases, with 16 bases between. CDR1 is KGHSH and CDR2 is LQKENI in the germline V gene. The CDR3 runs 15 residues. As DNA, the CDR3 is TGTGCCAGCTCACCCCCCTCCAGGGGACGGGAGACCCAGTACTTC. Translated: CASSPPSRGRETQYF.

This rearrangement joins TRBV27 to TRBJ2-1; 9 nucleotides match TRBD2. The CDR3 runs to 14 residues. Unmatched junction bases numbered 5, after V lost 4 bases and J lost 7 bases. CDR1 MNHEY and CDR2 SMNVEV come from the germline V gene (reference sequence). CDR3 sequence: CASSSGLAGNEQFF. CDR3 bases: TGTGCCAGCAGTTCGGGACTAGCTGGGAATGAGCAGTTCTTC.

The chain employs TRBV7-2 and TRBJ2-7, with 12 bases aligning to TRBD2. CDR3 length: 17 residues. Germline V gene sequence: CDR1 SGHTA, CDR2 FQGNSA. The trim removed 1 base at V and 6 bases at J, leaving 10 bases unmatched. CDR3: CASSLGLAGVHPLEQYV. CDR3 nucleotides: TGTGCCAGCAGCTTAGGACTAGCGGGAGTTCACCCCCTCGAGCAGTACGTC.

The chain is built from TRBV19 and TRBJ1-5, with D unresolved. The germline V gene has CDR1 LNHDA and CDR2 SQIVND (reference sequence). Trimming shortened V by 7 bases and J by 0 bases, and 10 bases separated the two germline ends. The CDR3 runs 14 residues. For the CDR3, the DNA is TGTGCCAGTAACTCAGGTCATAGCAATCAGCCCCAGCATTTT. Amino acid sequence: CASNSGHSNQPQHF.

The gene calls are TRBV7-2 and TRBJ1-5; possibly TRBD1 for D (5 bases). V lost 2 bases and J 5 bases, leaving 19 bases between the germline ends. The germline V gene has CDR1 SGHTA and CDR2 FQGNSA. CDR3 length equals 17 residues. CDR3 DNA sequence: TGTGCCAGCAGCTTAAATCCCGTCCAGGGTGGGTATCAGCCCCAGCATTTT. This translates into CASSLNPVQGGYQPQHF.

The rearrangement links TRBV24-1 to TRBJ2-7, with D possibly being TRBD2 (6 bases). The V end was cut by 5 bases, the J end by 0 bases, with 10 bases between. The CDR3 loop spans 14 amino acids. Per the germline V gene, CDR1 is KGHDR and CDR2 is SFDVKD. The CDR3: CATSGGTFSYEQYV. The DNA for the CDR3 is TGTGCCACCAGTGGCGGGACCTTCTCCTACGAGCAGTACGTC.

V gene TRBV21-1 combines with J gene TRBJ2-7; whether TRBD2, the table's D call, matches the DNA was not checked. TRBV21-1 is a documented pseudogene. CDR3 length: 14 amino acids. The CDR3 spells CASSKAKELYEQYV. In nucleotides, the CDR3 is TGTGCCAGCAGCAAAGCGAAAGAGCTCTACGAGCAGTACGTC.

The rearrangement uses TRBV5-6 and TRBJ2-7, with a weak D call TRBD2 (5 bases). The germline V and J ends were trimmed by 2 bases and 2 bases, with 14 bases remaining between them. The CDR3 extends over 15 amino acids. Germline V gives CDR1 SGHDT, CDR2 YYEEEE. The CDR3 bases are TGTGCCAGCAGCTTAGAGGCGGGCCTTGCCTACGAGCAGTACTTC. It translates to CASSLEAGLAYEQYF. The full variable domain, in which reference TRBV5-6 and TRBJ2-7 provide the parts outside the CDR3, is DAGVTQSPTHLIKTRGQQVTLRCSPKSGHDTVSWYQQALGQGPQFIFQYYEEEERQRGNFPDRFSGHQFPNYSSELNVNALLLGDSALYLCASSLEAGLAYEQYFGPGTRLTVT.

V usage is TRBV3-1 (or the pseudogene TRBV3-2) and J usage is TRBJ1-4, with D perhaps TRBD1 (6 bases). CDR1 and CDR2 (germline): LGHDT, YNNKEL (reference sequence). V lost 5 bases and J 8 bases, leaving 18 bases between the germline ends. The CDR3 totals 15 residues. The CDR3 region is CASSTSLNREEKLFF. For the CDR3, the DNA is TGTGCCAGCAGCACATCGTTGAACAGGGAGGAAAAACTGTTTTTT.

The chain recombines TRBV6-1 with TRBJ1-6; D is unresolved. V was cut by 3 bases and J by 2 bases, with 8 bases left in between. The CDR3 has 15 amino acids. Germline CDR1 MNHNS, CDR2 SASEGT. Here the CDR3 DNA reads TGTGCCAGCAGTGAGCGTGTAACCTATAATTCACCCCTCCACTTT. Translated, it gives CASSERVTYNSPLHF.

CDR3 loop: CASSLDAGQGNQPQHF. Here the CDR3 DNA reads TGTGCCAGCAGCTTAGATGCGGGACAGGGGAATCAGCCCCAGCATTTT. V gene TRBV11-2 combines with J gene TRBJ1-5; TRBD1 agrees at 10 bases. Trimming cost V 0 bases and J 4 bases; bases outside gene matches: 3. Germline CDR1 and CDR2: SGHAT and FQNNGV. The CDR3 runs to 16 residues. Full variable domain (outside the CDR3, taken from reference TRBV11-2 and TRBJ1-5): EAGVAQSPRYKIIEKRQSVAFWCNPISGHATLYWYQQILGQGPKLLIQFQNNGVVDDSQLPKDRFSAERLKGVDSTLKIQPAKLEDSAVYLCASSLDAGQGNQPQHFGDGTRLSIL.